The 21 T cell receptor beta chains reported below all come from one sample, sequenced in a study of immune characterization of retroperitoneal liposarcoma. One entry per CDR3 protein results from TCRdb running MiXCR on the PCR reads. The sample yields 7,900 or so distinct CDR3 sequences, about 40% seen once. The sequenced sample was tumor tissue. These receptors all come from a male donor with retroperitoneal liposarcoma.

The chain is built from TRBV6-5 and TRBJ2-5; 10 bases are shared with TRBD2. The J call may not be correct, given that the DNA end is closer to TRBJ2-1. Germline CDR1 MNHEY, CDR2 SVGAGI. The CDR3 is 17 amino acids. CDR3 amino acids: CASSYRSTRLAGNEQFF. The CDR3 DNA follows: TGTGCCAGCAGTTACCGGTCCACCCGACTAGCGGGCAATGAGCAGTTCTTC.

There are a few counts of this clonotype. V usage is TRBV7-2 and J usage is TRBJ2-1; possibly TRBD1 for D (5 bases). The CDR3 covers 11 residues. From germline, CDR1 is SGHTA and CDR2 FQGNSA. With 4 bases removed from V and 9 bases from J, the gap between germline ends came to 7 bases. The CDR3 DNA reads as TGTGCCAGCAGCTGGGGCGGTGAGCAGTTCTTC. The encoded protein is CASSWGGEQFF.

This clonotype was seen more than once but under ten times. J is TRBJ1-5 and V is TRBV7-8, with a weak D call TRBD1 (5 bases). This CDR3 region has 15 residues. Germline CDR1 is SGHVS and CDR2 is FQNEAQ. The germline V and J ends were trimmed by 2 bases and 2 bases, with 10 bases remaining between them. CDR3 protein: CASSLRWGGNQPQHF. CDR3 in DNA: TGTGCCAGCAGCTTAAGGTGGGGGGGCAATCAGCCCCAGCATTTT.

The chain has TRBV27 and TRBJ2-4; D is uncertain. With the DNA end fitting TRBJ2-7 better, the J assignment may be wrong. This CDR3 region has 14 residues. Germline V CDR1 and CDR2: MNHEY, SMNVEV (reference sequence). The CDR3 region has the DNA TGTGCCAGCAGTCCCTCCTCATTATCCTACGAGCAGTACTTC. This codes for CASSPSSLSYEQYF.

The V call is TRBV6-6, the J call TRBJ1-1; 9 nucleotides agree with TRBD1. V trimming: 11 bases; J trimming: 2 bases; junction bases outside the gene matches: 9. Germline-derived CDR1 and CDR2 are MNHNY and SVGAGI (reference sequence). CDR3 size: 14 residues. In nucleotides, the CDR3 is TGTGCCTCGAGCCGGACAGGGGCAAACACTGAAGCTTTCTTT. Translation gives CASSRTGANTEAFF.

This clonotype is medium-sized in the sample. The gene calls are TRBV12-3 or TRBV12-4 and TRBJ2-1, with D possibly TRBD2 on 5 matching bases. V was cut by 1 base and J by 0 bases, with 13 bases left in between. There are 17 residues in the CDR3. Here the CDR3 reads CASSLGDSASSYNEQFF. The CDR3 bases are TGTGCCAGCAGTTTAGGGGATAGCGCCAGCTCCTACAATGAGCAGTTCTTC.

This chain uses TRBV7-2 with TRBJ2-5, with TRBD2 matching 12 bases. The CDR3 has 15 amino acids. Per the germline V gene, CDR1 is SGHTA and CDR2 is FQGNSA. V was clipped by 5 bases and J by 5 bases; unmatched bases: 6. The CDR3 region is CASSRWTSGKETQYF. For the CDR3, the DNA is TGTGCCAGCAGCCGATGGACTAGCGGGAAGGAGACCCAGTACTTC.

This chain joins TRBV12-3 or TRBV12-4 and TRBJ2-1; perhaps TRBD2 as D (6 bases). V lost 1 base to trimming and J lost 10 bases, with 17 bases between them. CDR3 length: 15 amino acids. The CDR3 DNA sequence: TGTGCCAGCAGTTTAGTACGGGGGTTAGGTGGCGAGCAGTTCTTC. It yields the protein CASSLVRGLGGEQFF.

The chain recombines TRBV12-3 or TRBV12-4 with TRBJ1-6, with no clear D. The CDR3 consists of 14 residues. Trimming left V 5 bases short and J 6 bases short, with 11 bases between. The CDR3 is CASSPRVRNSPLHF. CDR3 coding DNA: TGTGCCAGCAGTCCCCGGGTCCGTAATTCACCCCTCCACTTT.

This clonotype was counted a few times. The genes are TRBV7-2 and TRBJ2-3; perhaps TRBD2 as D (6 bases). V was pared by 3 bases and J by 4 bases, with 11 bases between. CDR1 is SGHTA, CDR2 FQGNSA, per germline. This CDR3 spans 14 amino acids. As DNA, the CDR3 is TGTGCCAGCAGCTTCGGATCGGGAGCAGATACGCAGTATTTT. Encoded protein: CASSFGSGADTQYF.

This clonotype was seen a few times. The rearrangement links TRBV7-2 to TRBJ2-1; D not certain. The CDR3 spans 12 residues. Germline assignment: CDR1 SGHTA and CDR2 FQGNSA. Deletions cut 1 base from V and 13 bases from J, with 11 bases between. CDR3 nucleotides: TGTGCCAGCAGCTTAGGAGCAGAGACCCAGTTCTTC. Translated, it gives CASSLGAETQFF.

The chain recombines TRBV6-1 with TRBJ2-5; D possibly corresponds to TRBD1 (6 bases). Gene TRBJ2-7 matches the end of the DNA better, so the J call may be wrong. Germline CDR1 is MNHNS and CDR2 is SASEGT. The CDR3 sequence is 15 residues long. CDR3 DNA: TGTGCCAGCAGTGCCGGACAGTCGTTTTCCTACGAGCAGTACTTC. As protein: CASSAGQSFSYEQYF.

In its sample, this clonotype was seen once. Relative to the germline gene, one junction end is altered; a read error may explain this. The chain joins TRBV7-6 to TRBJ2-3; D ambiguous. CDR3 length: 12 residues. Germline loops: CDR1 SGHVS, CDR2 FNYEAQ. The CDR3 nucleotides read TGTGCTAGCAGCCCCATTGCAGATACGCAGTATTTT. Amino acids: CASSPIADTQYF.

The chain joins TRBV28 to TRBJ2-1, with D uncertain. This CDR3 region has 15 residues. V gave up 3 bases and J gave up 10 bases, with 19 bases separating them. Germline assignment: CDR1 MDHEN and CDR2 SYDVKM. The CDR3 is CASSLVGILPYEQFF. The DNA of the CDR3 is TGTGCCAGCAGTTTGGTGGGGATCCTGCCCTACGAGCAGTTCTTC.

By share of the sample, this clonotype is medium-sized. The chain recombines TRBV7-6 with TRBJ2-5; TRBD1 might be the D (5 bases). The CDR3 is 13 residues long. The V end lost 6 bases, the J end lost 3 bases, and 11 bases lay between the germline ends. Germline CDR1 SGHVS, CDR2 FNYEAQ. CDR3 loop: CASRPDREETQYF. The CDR3 DNA is TGTGCCAGCAGGCCAGACAGAGAAGAGACCCAGTACTTC.

This clonotype has just a few counts. The rearrangement joins TRBV6-1 to TRBJ2-3; 7 nucleotides agree with TRBD1. The V gene end was trimmed by 9 bases and the J gene end by 3 bases; junction bases not matched to a gene: 9. CDR1 is MNHNS, CDR2 SASEGT, per germline. CDR3 size: 14 residues. CDR3 nucleotides: TGTGCCAGTACCCCAGGGGGTGATACAGATACGCAGTATTTT. Its translation is CASTPGGDTDTQYF.

The chain is built from TRBV6-5 and TRBJ2-3; TRBD2 matches 9 bases. The V segment lost 5 bases and the J segment 0 bases; nucleotides outside the gene matches: 6. Germline V gives CDR1 MNHEY, CDR2 SVGAGI. This CDR3 is built from 16 residues. The CDR3 loop is CASSDLAGSSTDTQYF. The CDR3 DNA is TGTGCCAGCAGTGATCTAGCGGGATCAAGCACAGATACGCAGTATTTT.

The chain links TRBV7-6 to TRBJ2-1, with TRBD2 as a possible D gene (5 bases). This CDR3 has 13 residues. V was pared by 1 base and J by 9 bases, with 10 bases between. CDR1 and CDR2 (germline): SGHVS, FNYEAQ. CDR3 amino acids: CASSLELAGEQFF. Written as DNA, the CDR3 is TGTGCCAGCAGCTTAGAGCTAGCAGGTGAGCAGTTCTTC.

This clonotype is large by share. J is TRBJ2-3 and V is TRBV12-3 or TRBV12-4, with 11 bases matching TRBD2. This CDR3 comprises 15 residues. After removal of 7 bases from V and 7 bases from J, the junction contained 10 bases not matched to a gene. In DNA, the CDR3 is TGTGCCAGCACCATAGCGGGAGGGCCGGGTTATACGCAGTATTTT. Protein sequence: CASTIAGGPGYTQYF.

The V call is TRBV27, the J call TRBJ2-1; the D is unclear. CDR1 is MNHEY and CDR2 is SMNVEV in the germline V gene (reference sequence). V was trimmed by 1 base and J by 6 bases, leaving 1 base between them. The CDR3 spans 11 residues. CDR3 DNA: TGTGCCAGCAGTTTATTCAATGAGCAGTTCTTC. This translates into CASSLFNEQFF.

The chain recombines TRBV6-5 with TRBJ2-5; D possibly corresponds to TRBD2 (6 bases). CDR3 length equals 15 residues. CDR1 is MNHEY and CDR2 is SVGAGI in the germline V gene. V was trimmed by 2 bases and J by 3 bases, leaving 13 bases between them. CDR3 protein: CASSYGGDAKETQYF. The DNA of the CDR3 is TGTGCCAGCAGTTACGGCGGGGACGCCAAAGAGACCCAGTACTTC.